The 18 T cell receptor beta chains reported below all come from one sample, sequenced in a study of T cells in Graves' hyperthyroidism and ophthalmopathy. The investigators amplified TCR beta CDR3 regions from RNA transcripts. The TCR CDR3 was amplified in a first-round RT-PCR using the HTBI primer set. TCRdb re-analysed the multiplex PCR reads in MiXCR, keeping a single row per CDR3 protein. The sample carries fewer than 850,000 distinct CDR3 sequences, around a sixth recorded once. Material: blood. The receptors were gathered from a man aged 45-65 years with Graves' hyperthyroidism.

The J gene is TRBJ2-2, the V gene TRBV3-1, with 7 bases fitting TRBD2. Per germline, CDR1 LGHDT and CDR2 YNNKEL (reference sequence). CDR3 length equals 14 residues. The junction had 5 bases not matched to a gene; V was cut back by 6 bases and J by 4 bases. CDR3 amino acids: CASRGGPGTGELFF. CDR3 nucleotide sequence: TGTGCCAGCAGGGGAGGGCCGGGCACCGGGGAGCTGTTTTTT. Drawing the rest from reference TRBV3-1 and TRBJ2-2, the complete variable domain is DTAVSQTPKYLVTQMGNDKSIKCEQNLGHDTMYWYKQDSKKFLKIMFSYNNKELIINETVPNRFSPKSPDKAHLNLHINSLELGDSAVYFCASRGGPGTGELFFGEGSRLTVL.

This clonotype was detected ten times or more. The chain is built from TRBV2 and TRBJ1-4, with TRBD1 matching 9 bases. CDR1 and CDR2 from the germline V gene are SNHLY and FYNNEI. V gave up 7 bases and J gave up 7 bases; unmatched junction bases: 7. The CDR3 has 14 amino acids. The CDR3 reads CASTDRGTVEKLFF. As DNA, the CDR3 is TGTGCCAGCACTGACAGGGGGACGGTTGAAAAACTGTTTTTT. Complete variable domain (other parts from reference TRBV2 and TRBJ1-4): EPEVTQTPSHQVTQMGQEVILRCVPISNHLYFYWYRQILGQKVEFLVSFYNNEISEKSEIFDDQFSVERPDGSNFTLKIRSTKLEDSAMYFCASTDRGTVEKLFFGSGTQLSVL.

This clonotype was observed many times. The chain links TRBV18 to TRBJ2-3; no clear D gene. This CDR3 has 13 residues. V was clipped by 3 bases and J by 5 bases, with 9 bases between them. Germline CDR1 is KGHSH and CDR2 is LQKENI. CDR3 region: CASSPPTVDTQYF. The CDR3 DNA is TGTGCCAGCTCACCTCCGACTGTAGATACGCAGTATTTT.

This clonotype showed up many times. V usage is TRBV5-1 and J usage is TRBJ2-1, with TRBD1 matching over 7 bases. Germline V gene lookup returns CDR1 SGHRS and CDR2 YFSETQ. This CDR3 has 18 residues. The V and J ends lost 0 bases and 5 bases, in that order; junction bases with no gene match: 14. In DNA form, the CDR3 reads TGCGCCAGCAGCTTGGACATAAGGACGGACAGGAGAAACAATGAGCAGTTCTTC. Its translation is CASSLDIRTDRRNNEQFF.

The chain links TRBV2 to TRBJ2-7; no reliable D call. V shed 7 bases and J shed 3 bases, with 7 bases lying between them. CDR3 size: 11 residues. Germline V lookup: CDR1 SNHLY, CDR2 FYNNEI. CDR3 in amino acids: CASTQLYEQYF. CDR3 sequence (DNA): TGTGCCAGCACACAGCTCTACGAGCAGTACTTC.

In its sample, this clonotype was seen many times. The V and J genes are TRBV28 and TRBJ2-7; D is possibly TRBD2 (6 bases). The germline V gene has CDR1 MDHEN and CDR2 SYDVKM. The CDR3 has 14 residues. V lost 6 bases to trimming and J lost 2 bases, with 14 bases between them. CDR3: CASSKPSGAYEQYF. The CDR3 DNA follows: TGTGCCAGCAGCAAACCTTCGGGGGCCTACGAGCAGTACTTC.

Many counts were recorded for this clonotype. J is TRBJ2-7 and V is TRBV13; 12 bases are a match to TRBD2. The germline CDR1 and CDR2 sequences are PRHDT and FYEKMQ (reference sequence). J lost 0 bases, V lost 0 bases, and 3 bases had no gene match. The CDR3 covers 17 residues. Here the CDR3 reads CASSLGRTSGNSYEQYF. CDR3 nucleotides: TGTGCCAGCAGCTTAGGACGGACTAGCGGGAACTCCTACGAGCAGTACTTC.

This clonotype was counted many times. This chain links TRBV19 with TRBJ1-5, with D maybe TRBD1 (5 bases). The CDR3 spans 13 residues. Germline V gene sequence: CDR1 LNHDA, CDR2 SQIVND (reference sequence). Trimming took off 4 bases at V and 4 bases at J, with 8 bases between the two ends. This chain's CDR3 is CASSRTTNQPQHF. CDR3 coding DNA: TGTGCCAGTAGTAGGACAACTAATCAGCCCCAGCATTTT.

The V and J genes are TRBV6-2 or TRBV6-3 and TRBJ2-1; 9 bases align to TRBD2. Unmatched junction bases numbered 8, after V lost 4 bases and J lost 7 bases. Germline V gene lookup returns CDR1 MNHEY and CDR2 SVGEGT. The CDR3 has 15 amino acids. CDR3 nucleotide sequence: TGTGCCAGCAGTTCCCTATGGAGCGGGAGGAATGAGCAGTTCTTC. Protein product: CASSSLWSGRNEQFF.

This clonotype was seen many times. This chain links TRBV6-1 with TRBJ2-5, with 10 bases that match TRBD2. The CDR3 is 16 amino acids. After removal of 5 bases from V and 1 base from J, the junction contained 7 bases not matched to a gene. Germline V gives CDR1 MNHNS, CDR2 SASEGT. CDR3 residues: CASSYWPSGGQETQYF. CDR3 bases: TGTGCCAGCAGTTACTGGCCTAGCGGGGGCCAAGAGACCCAGTACTTC.

This clonotype came up a few times. V usage is TRBV20-1 and J usage is TRBJ2-7; no definite D call. Per germline, CDR1 DFQATT and CDR2 SNEGSKA (reference sequence). The CDR3 is made up of 13 amino acids. Deletions cut 6 bases from V and 6 bases from J, with 18 bases between. The CDR3 DNA reads as TGCAGTGCCCAGGCCCCGGGCCCCGGCGAGCAGTACTTC. This sequence encodes CSAQAPGPGEQYF.

V is TRBV7-3 and J is TRBJ2-2; D gene ambiguous. Germline V lookup: CDR1 SGHTA, CDR2 FQGTGA. This CDR3 spans 14 amino acids. V was clipped by 5 bases and J by 7 bases, with 14 bases between them. This CDR3 is CASSPTDGGGELFF. CDR3 DNA: TGTGCCAGCAGCCCAACCGACGGTGGCGGGGAGCTGTTTTTT.

There are many counts of this clonotype. V and J are TRBV19 and TRBJ2-1; a weak D match, TRBD1 (5 bases). There are 16 residues in the CDR3. Germline V gene sequence: CDR1 LNHDA, CDR2 SQIVND (reference sequence). With 1 base removed from V and 0 bases from J, the gap between germline ends came to 10 bases. The CDR3 bases are TGTGCCAGTAGTATAGCGCAGGGTAGCTCCTACAATGAGCAGTTCTTC. This translates into CASSIAQGSSYNEQFF.

On this clonotype itself: Being one base from a much bigger clone, this may be a read error. V usage is TRBV30 and J usage is TRBJ1-6, with 7 bases that match TRBD1. The CDR3 totals 18 residues. V was clipped by 0 bases and J by 7 bases; unmatched bases: 15. Germline values: CDR1 GTSNPN, CDR2 SVGIG (reference sequence). The CDR3 nucleotides read TGTGCCTGGAGTGTAAGCGACAGGGTGATTTCTAACAATTCACCCCTCCACTTT. Protein: CAWSVSDRVISNNSPLHF.

This clonotype was seen more than once but under ten times. J is TRBJ2-4 and V is TRBV12-3 or TRBV12-4; D is perhaps TRBD2 (5 bases). There are 14 residues in the CDR3. The germline V and J ends were trimmed by 4 bases and 7 bases, with 14 bases remaining between them. CDR3 sequence reads: CASSSDSQGNIQYF. The CDR3 region has the DNA TGTGCCAGCAGTTCGGACTCTCAAGGCAACATTCAGTACTTC.

As for this clonotype: A much larger clone differs by one base, so this may be a read error. This chain links TRBV27 with TRBJ1-4; weak D call: TRBD1 (5 bases). V lost 2 bases and J 10 bases, leaving 14 bases between the germline ends. CDR3 length: 14 amino acids. Germline V gene data show CDR1 as MNHEY and CDR2 as SMNVEV (reference sequence). This CDR3 is CASSLGQELGKLFF. CDR3 coding DNA: TGTGCCAGCAGTTTAGGACAAGAACTTGGAAAACTGTTTTTT.

This clonotype was counted many times. The V and J genes are TRBV7-2 and TRBJ2-7; a weak D match, TRBD2 (6 bases). The CDR3 is 16 residues long. Germline V gives CDR1 SGHTA, CDR2 FQGNSA. V lost 3 bases and J 5 bases, leaving 20 bases between the germline ends. In DNA form, the CDR3 reads TGTGCCAGCAGCTTCCGAGGAGGAGCGGGTAGCAACGAGCAGTACTTC. Translated: CASSFRGGAGSNEQYF.

In its sample, this clonotype was seen many times. CDR3 sequence (DNA): TGTGCTAGTGGCTTAGGACAGGGGGATTTGGAGACCCAGTACTTC. This gives the protein CASGLGQGDLETQYF. The J gene is TRBJ2-5, the V gene TRBV12-5, with 10 bases lining up with TRBD1. V was pared by 6 bases and J by 5 bases, with 9 bases of the junction left unmatched. The CDR3 contains 15 residues. CDR1 and CDR2 (germline): LGHNT, FRNRAP.